The clone carrying this T cell receptor beta chain was seen a handful of times. Its antigen is unidentified. This specimen comes from a study of T cells in Graves' hyperthyroidism and ophthalmopathy. Study background: Peripheral blood was obtained at initial diagnosis, preceding any treatment. Study-wide findings and caveats: Most clonotypes that expanded in the thyroid above 0.001 also showed up in blood. It was a median 6.5 months before onset that the model predicted ophthalmopathy.

The CDR3 runs 13 residues. Between the trimmed V and J ends, which lost 3 bases and 6 bases, there was a span of 12 bases. Looked up from germline, CDR1 is DFQATT and CDR2 is SNEGSKA (reference sequence). What was amplified from RNA transcripts were TCR beta CDR3 regions. TCR CDR3 regions were first amplified by RT-PCR with HTBI primers. MiXCR, run by TCRdb on the multiplex PCR reads, gives a single entry per CDR3 protein. Counted here are around 450,000 distinct CDR3 sequences, 12% to 15% occurring once; the ten biggest clones make up 5% to 6%. With a duration under 2 months, the hyperthyroidism was newly diagnosed in patients aged 18 to 65.

Material for sequencing was blood. The source of this sequence is a woman aged 18-35 years with Graves' hyperthyroidism. This chain uses TRBV20-1 with TRBJ1-5; D may be TRBD1 (6 bases). The CDR3 DNA reads as TGCAGTGCTAGGGGGGCAGGGAGTCAGCCCCAGCATTTT. As protein: CSARGAGSQPQHF.